What follows is one T cell receptor (beta chain) and its context. MiXCR was used by TCRdb to re-call the PCR reads. The data contain 11,000 to 15,000 clones, approximately 29% of them seen just once; the ten biggest clones take up around 21%. The CDR3 is 12 residues long. Germline CDR1 and CDR2: SEHNR and FQNEAQ (reference sequence). V gave up 5 bases and J gave up 5 bases, with 7 bases separating them. This sample stems from a study of metastatic and nonmetastatic thyroid tumors. Study details: Blood and tumor or nodule tissue repertoires from malignant and benign thyroid patients were compared.

Before thyroid surgery, none of the patients had received any treatment. This clonotype originated in a female donor with papillary thyroid cancer or a benign thyroid nodule (not recorded which). Some clones in this sample may be carry-over from other donors' samples. The V and J genes are TRBV7-9 and TRBJ2-1, with D possibly being TRBD2 (6 bases). The sequenced material came from tumor tissue. The CDR3 DNA sequence: TGTGCCAGCAGCCGCGGGGACAATGAGCAGTTCTTC. Translating it yields CASSRGDNEQFF.